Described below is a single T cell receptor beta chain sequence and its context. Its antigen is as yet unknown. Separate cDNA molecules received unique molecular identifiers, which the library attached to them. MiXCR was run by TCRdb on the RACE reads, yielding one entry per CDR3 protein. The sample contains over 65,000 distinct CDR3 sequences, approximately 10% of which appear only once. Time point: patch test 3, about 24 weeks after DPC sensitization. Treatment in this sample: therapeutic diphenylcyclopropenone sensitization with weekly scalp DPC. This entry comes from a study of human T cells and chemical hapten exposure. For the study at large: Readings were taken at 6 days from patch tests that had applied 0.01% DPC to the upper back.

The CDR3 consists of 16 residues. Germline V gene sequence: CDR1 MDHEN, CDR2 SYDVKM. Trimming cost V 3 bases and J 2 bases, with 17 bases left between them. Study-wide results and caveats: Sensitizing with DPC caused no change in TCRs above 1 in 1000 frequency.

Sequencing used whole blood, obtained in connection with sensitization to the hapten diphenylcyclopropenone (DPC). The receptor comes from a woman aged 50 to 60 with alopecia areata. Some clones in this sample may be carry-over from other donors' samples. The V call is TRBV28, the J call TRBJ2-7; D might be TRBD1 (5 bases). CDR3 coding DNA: TGTGCCAGCAGTTTTTCTCTAGGGGAACTGACCTACGAGCAGTACTTC. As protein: CASSFSLGELTYEQYF.